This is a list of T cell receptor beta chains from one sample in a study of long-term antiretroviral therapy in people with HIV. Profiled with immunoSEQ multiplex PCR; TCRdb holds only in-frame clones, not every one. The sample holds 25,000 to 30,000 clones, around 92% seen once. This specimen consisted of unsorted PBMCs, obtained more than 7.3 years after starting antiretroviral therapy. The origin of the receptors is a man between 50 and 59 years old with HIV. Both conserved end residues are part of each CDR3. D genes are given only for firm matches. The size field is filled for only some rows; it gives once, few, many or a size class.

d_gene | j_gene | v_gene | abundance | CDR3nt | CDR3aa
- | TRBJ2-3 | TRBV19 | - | TGTGCCAGTAGTATACGGGGGCCGGTGGGTGCGCAGTATTTT | CASSIRGPVGAQYF
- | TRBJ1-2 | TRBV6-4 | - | TGTGCCAGCAGTGATGGGGGGACCTATGGCTACACCTTC | CASSDGGTYGYTF
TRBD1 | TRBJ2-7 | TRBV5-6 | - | TGTGCCAGCAGCCAAAGCCCCGGGACAGGGATCTACGAGCAGTACTTC | CASSQSPGTGIYEQYF
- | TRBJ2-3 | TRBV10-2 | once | TGCGCCAGCAAGACTAGCACAGATACGCAGTATTTT | CASKTSTDTQYF
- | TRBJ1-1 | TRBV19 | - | TGTGCCAGTAGTATTAGGGGCTTGAACACTGAAGCTTTCTTT | CASSIRGLNTEAFF
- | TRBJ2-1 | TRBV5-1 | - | TGCGCCAGCAGCAAAACTCACGCAGGGGTAGAGCAGTTCTTC | CASSKTHAGVEQFF
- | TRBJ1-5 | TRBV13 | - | TGTGCCAGCAGCGACGGAGGGGCCGACCCCAGGTCGCCCCAGCATTTT | CASSDGGADPRSPQHF
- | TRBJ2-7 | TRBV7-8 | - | TGTGCCAGCAGCTTGAGAGGTACCACCTACGAGCAGTACTTC | CASSLRGTTYEQYF
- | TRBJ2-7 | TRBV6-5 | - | TGTGCCAGCAGTCTAGAGCCCTCCTACGAGCAGTACTTC | CASSLEPSYEQYF
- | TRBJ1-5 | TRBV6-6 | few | TGTGCCAGCAGCGAGGTGGGGCCCCAGCATTTT | CASSEVGPQHF
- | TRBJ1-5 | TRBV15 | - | TGTGCCACCAGCAGGGGACCGCTTAGCAATCAGCCCCAGCATTTT | CATSRGPLSNQPQHF
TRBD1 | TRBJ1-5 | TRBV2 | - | TGTGCCAGCAGTGCCACAGGGGTGAGTAATCAGCCCCAGCATTTT | CASSATGVSNQPQHF
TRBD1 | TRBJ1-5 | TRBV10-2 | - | TGCGCCAGCAGTGGACAGGGGGGGGAGCCCCAGCATTTT | CASSGQGGEPQHF